These 13 T cell receptor beta chains came from one sample sequenced in a study of cytomegalovirus exposure and HLA in healthy donors. In the PCR, 60 Vbeta and 13 Jbeta primers were used. Generated by immunoSEQ multiplex PCR, the TCRdb table keeps only in-frame clones and is missing some. The repertoire includes roughly 120,000 clones, just over 75% of them detected once, and around an eighth sits in the top ten. The source material was PBMCs. All receptors come from a man aged 25-40 years in good health and CMV-seropositive.

This clone was observed a few times. In DNA, the CDR3 is TGTGCCAGCTCACCCTGGACAGGGACAAAAACGGCGCTAGCCAAAAACATTCAGTACTTC. Translation gives CASSPWTGTKTALAKNIQYF. The chain is built from TRBV18 and TRBJ2-4; 8 bases align to TRBD1. The CDR3 extends over 20 amino acids. CDR1 is KGHSH and CDR2 is LQKENI in the germline V gene. The ends lost 3 bases at V and 0 bases at J; junction bases unmatched: 16.

The chain recombines TRBV27 with TRBJ2-3; 9 positions match TRBD1. The V gene end was trimmed by 6 bases and the J gene end by 1 base; junction bases not matched to a gene: 5. The CDR3 extends over 15 amino acids. Germline CDR1 reads MNHEY; CDR2 reads SMNVEV (reference sequence). Here the CDR3 DNA reads TGTGCCAGCAGGCAGACAGGGGGTGGCACAGATACGCAGTATTTT. This sequence encodes CASRQTGGGTDTQYF.

The J gene is TRBJ1-2, the V gene TRBV7-9, with a tentative D call TRBD1 (5 bases). The V and J ends lost 4 bases and 4 bases respectively, with 10 bases between them. This CDR3 region has 13 residues. Germline loops: CDR1 SEHNR, CDR2 FQNEAQ (reference sequence). CDR3 bases: TGTGCCAGCAGCTCAGGGTACCCCTATGGCTACACCTTC. Translation: CASSSGYPYGYTF.

This clone has just a few counts. The chain carries TRBV7-9 and TRBJ2-1; D possibly corresponds to TRBD2 (6 bases). The V gene's germline CDR1 is SEHNR and CDR2 FQNEAQ (reference sequence). V shed 5 bases and J shed 7 bases, with 21 bases lying between them. CDR3 length: 16 amino acids. The CDR3 is CASSQQSGRRGNEQFF. The CDR3 coding sequence is TGTGCCAGCAGCCAACAGAGCGGGCGTAGGGGTAATGAGCAGTTCTTC.

The rearrangement uses TRBV10-3 and TRBJ2-5; 9 bases line up with TRBD1. Trimming took 10 bases from V and 5 from J; bases not matched to a gene: 5. This CDR3 spans 12 amino acids. Germline assignment: CDR1 ENHRY and CDR2 SYGVKD. The CDR3 DNA reads TGTGCCAGCGGGGACAGGGAGGAGACCCAGTACTTC. Translated: CASGDREETQYF.

This clone has only one observation. This sequence joins TRBV4-2 and TRBJ2-7, with 12 bases matching TRBD2. Germline V gene sequence: CDR1 LGHNA, CDR2 YNFKEQ. The ends lost 4 bases at V and 0 bases at J; junction bases unmatched: 1. The CDR3 length is 15 residues. CDR3 in amino acids: CASSPTSGGSYEQYF. CDR3 nucleotide sequence: TGTGCCAGCAGCCCGACTAGCGGGGGCTCCTACGAGCAGTACTTC.

The chain links TRBV9 to TRBJ2-1; 12 nucleotides agree with TRBD2. The length of the CDR3 is 16 residues. The germline V gene has CDR1 SGDLS and CDR2 YYNGEE. V shed 4 bases, J shed 4 bases, and the junction held 6 bases outside the gene matches. The DNA for the CDR3 is TGTGCCAGCAGCCCGCGACTAGCGGGGGAATACAATGAGCAGTTCTTC. This sequence encodes CASSPRLAGEYNEQFF. Filled out from reference TRBV9 and TRBJ2-1, the complete variable domain reads DSGVTQTPKHLITATGQRVTLRCSPRSGDLSVYWYQQSLDQGLQFLIQYYNGEERAKGNILERFSAQQFPDLHSELNLSSLELGDSALYFCASSPRLAGEYNEQFFGPGTRLTVL.

The rearrangement uses TRBV11-2 and TRBJ1-6, with 7 nucleotides matching TRBD1. With V trimmed by 8 bases and J by 14 bases, 9 bases remained unmatched. The CDR3 totals 12 residues. Germline CDR1 SGHAT, CDR2 FQNNGV. The DNA of the CDR3 is TGTGCCAGCCGGGACAGCACGGGGGCCCTCCACTTT. Protein product: CASRDSTGALHF.

Here the CDR3 reads CASSIKGQGGLGYTEAFF. Here the CDR3 DNA reads TGTGCCAGCAGCATAAAGGGACAGGGGGGTTTAGGGTACACTGAAGCTTTCTTT. The V and J genes are TRBV7-2 and TRBJ1-1; 11 nucleotides line up with TRBD1. The junction had 14 bases not matched to a gene; V was cut back by 5 bases and J by 3 bases. Germline CDR1 and CDR2: SGHTA and FQGNSA. CDR3 length: 18 amino acids.

The rearrangement joins TRBV7-9 to TRBJ2-7; TRBD2 agrees at 7 bases. V dropped 3 bases and J dropped 5; count of bases not matched to a gene: 4. Germline V gene data show CDR1 as SEHNR and CDR2 as FQNEAQ (reference sequence). This CDR3 has 13 residues. The CDR3 loop is CASSLGGVDEQYF. CDR3 in DNA: TGTGCCAGCAGCTTGGGAGGGGTCGACGAGCAGTACTTC.

This clone was counted once. The chain couples TRBV7-9 to TRBJ1-6; 9 bases agree with TRBD1. V lost 5 bases, J lost 6 bases, and 5 bases stayed unmatched. The CDR3 is made up of 15 amino acids. CDR1 and CDR2 from the germline V gene are SEHNR and FQNEAQ (reference sequence). In DNA form, the CDR3 reads TGTGCCAGCAGCGTGACAGGGGGATTTAATTCACCCCTCCACTTT. Translated, it gives CASSVTGGFNSPLHF.

This chain uses TRBV6-1 with TRBJ2-5, with TRBD1 identical over 10 bases. Germline loops: CDR1 MNHNS, CDR2 SASEGT. V gave up 7 bases and J gave up 5 bases; unmatched junction bases: 7. This CDR3 region has 14 residues. CDR3 in amino acids: CASTMTGGAETQYF. In DNA, the CDR3 is TGTGCCAGCACCATGACAGGGGGCGCGGAGACCCAGTACTTC.

The chain is built from TRBV7-8 and TRBJ2-5, with D uncertain. CDR3 size: 14 residues. Germline V CDR1 and CDR2: SGHVS, FQNEAQ. Between the trimmed V and J ends, which lost 1 base and 0 bases, there was a span of 6 bases. The CDR3 spells CASSLDQNQETQYF. CDR3 sequence (DNA): TGTGCCAGCAGCTTAGATCAAAACCAAGAGACCCAGTACTTC.